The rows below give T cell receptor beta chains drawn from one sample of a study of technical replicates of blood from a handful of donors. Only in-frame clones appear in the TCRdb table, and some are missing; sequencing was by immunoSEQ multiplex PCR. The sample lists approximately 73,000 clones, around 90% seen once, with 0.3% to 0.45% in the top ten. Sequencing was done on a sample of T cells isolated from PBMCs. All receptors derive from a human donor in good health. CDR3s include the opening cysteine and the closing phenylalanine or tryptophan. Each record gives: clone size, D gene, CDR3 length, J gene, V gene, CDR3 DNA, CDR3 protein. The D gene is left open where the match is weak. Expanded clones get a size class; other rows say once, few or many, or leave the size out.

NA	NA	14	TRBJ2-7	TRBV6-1	TGTGCCAGCAGTGAGACAGGTTACATCTACGAGCAGTACTTC	CASSETGYIYEQYF
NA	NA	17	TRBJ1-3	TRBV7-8	TGTGCCAGCAGCTTAGCGCTAGGGGGTGCCCCTGGAAACACCATATATTTT	CASSLALGGAPGNTIYF
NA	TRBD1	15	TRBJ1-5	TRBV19	TGTGCCAGTAGTGAGAAGGGGACAGGGGATCAGCCCCAGCATTTT	CASSEKGTGDQPQHF
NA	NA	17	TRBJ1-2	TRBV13	TGTGCCAGCAGCTTAGACTCGGGACACATCCTCGACTATGGCTACACCTTC	CASSLDSGHILDYGYTF
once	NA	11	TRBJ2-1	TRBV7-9	TGTGCCAGCAGCTTAGGAACGGGGGAATTCTTC	CASSLGTGEFF
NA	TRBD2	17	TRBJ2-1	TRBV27	TGTGCCAGCAGTCCCAAAAAGACTAGCGCCACCTACAATGAGCAGTTCTTC	CASSPKKTSATYNEQFF
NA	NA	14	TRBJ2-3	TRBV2	TGTGCCAGCAGATCATTAGCGGGCACAGATACGCAGTATTTT	CASRSLAGTDTQYF
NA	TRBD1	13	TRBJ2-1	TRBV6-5	TGTGCCACCCTAGACAGGGTCTACAATGAGCAGTTCTTC	CATLDRVYNEQFF
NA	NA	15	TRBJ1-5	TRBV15	TGTGCCACCAGCGGGACTTTTGCCTTCAATCAGCCCCAGCATTTT	CATSGTFAFNQPQHF
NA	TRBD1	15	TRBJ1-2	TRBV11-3	TGTGCCAGCAGCTCCTCCGGGACAGGGTTCTATGGCTACACCTTC	CASSSSGTGFYGYTF
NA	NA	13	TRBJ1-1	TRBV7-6	TGTGCCAGCAGCTTAGATAACGTTAGTGAAGCTTTCTTT	CASSLDNVSEAFF
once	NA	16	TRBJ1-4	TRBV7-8	TGTGCCAGCAGCTTAAGCCGGTTCCCCCTTGGCCAGGGTTTGTTTTTT	CASSLSRFPLGQGLFF
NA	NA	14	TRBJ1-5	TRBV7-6	TGTGCCAGCAGCCCGAAAGGAGGGCGTCAGCCCCAGCATTTT	CASSPKGGRQPQHF
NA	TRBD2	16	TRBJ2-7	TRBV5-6	TGTGCCAGCAGCTTGCCTAGCGGGAATCCTCGGTACGAGCAGTACTTC	CASSLPSGNPRYEQYF
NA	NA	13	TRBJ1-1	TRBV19	TGTGCCAGTAGTATAGGACAGAATGCTGAAGCTTTCTTT	CASSIGQNAEAFF
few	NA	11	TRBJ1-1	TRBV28	TGTGCCAGCAGCTTCCGGACAGTGACTTTCTTT	CASSFRTVTFF
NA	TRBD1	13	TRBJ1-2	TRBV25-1	TGTGCCAGCAGTCAAGGGGGCGCAGTTGGCTACACCTTC	CASSQGGAVGYTF
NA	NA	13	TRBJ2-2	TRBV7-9	TGTGCCAGCAGCCCAAGATGGCCCGGGGAGCTGTTTTTT	CASSPRWPGELFF
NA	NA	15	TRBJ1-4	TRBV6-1	TGTGCCAGCAGTGATAGTCGTGCAACTAATGAAAAACTGTTTTTT	CASSDSRATNEKLFF
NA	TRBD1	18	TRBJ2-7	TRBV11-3	TGTGCCAGCAGCTTAATCGGACAGGGAACCAGGAGCTCCTACGAGCAGTACTTC	CASSLIGQGTRSSYEQYF
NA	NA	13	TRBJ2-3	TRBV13	TGTGCCAGCAGCATAAAAATAGCCGATACGCAGTATTTT	CASSIKIADTQYF
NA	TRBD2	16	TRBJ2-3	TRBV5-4	TGTGCCACCCGGCGGGGGAGCGGGAAAGGCACAGATACGCAGTATTTT	CATRRGSGKGTDTQYF
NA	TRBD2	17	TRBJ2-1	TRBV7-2	TGTGCCAGCAGCGCGAATAGCGGGAGGGCCTTTGGGAATGAGCAGTTCTTC	CASSANSGRAFGNEQFF
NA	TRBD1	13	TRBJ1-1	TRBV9	TGTGCCAGCAGCGCGACAGGGGACACTGAAGCTTTCTTT	CASSATGDTEAFF
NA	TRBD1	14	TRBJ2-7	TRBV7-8	TGTGCCAGCACCCCGGACAGGGTGAATCACGAGCAGTACTTC	CASTPDRVNHEQYF
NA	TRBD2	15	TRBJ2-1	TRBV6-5	TGTGCCAGCAGATCCGGGACTAGCGCCTACAATGAGCAGTTCTTC	CASRSGTSAYNEQFF
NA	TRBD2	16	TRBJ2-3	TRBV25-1	TGTGCCAGCAGTGAACGATCAGCGGGAAGTACAGATACGCAGTATTTT	CASSERSAGSTDTQYF
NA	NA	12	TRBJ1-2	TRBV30	TGTGCCTGGAGTGTAGGCGGCTATGGCTACACCTTC	CAWSVGGYGYTF
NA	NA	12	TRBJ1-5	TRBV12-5	TGTGCTAGTGGTCCACAGGGTCAGCCCCAGCATTTT	CASGPQGQPQHF
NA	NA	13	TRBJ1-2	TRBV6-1	TGTGCCAGCAGTCCCCAGGGGCTCTATGGCTACACCTTC	CASSPQGLYGYTF
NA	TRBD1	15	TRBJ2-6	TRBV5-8	TGTGTCACCGGGACAGGGTCGTGGGGGGCCAACGTCCTGACTTTC	CVTGTGSWGANVLTF
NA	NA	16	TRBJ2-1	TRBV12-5	TGTGCTAGTGGTTTGGTTACAGGACAGAGCACCAATGAGCAGTTCTTC	CASGLVTGQSTNEQFF
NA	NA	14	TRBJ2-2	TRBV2	TGTGCCAGCAGGTTACGGGAGAACACCGGGGAGCTGTTTTTT	CASRLRENTGELFF
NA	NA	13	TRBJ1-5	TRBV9	TGTGCCAGCAGCCCAGGGGGCAATCAGCCCCAGCATTTT	CASSPGGNQPQHF
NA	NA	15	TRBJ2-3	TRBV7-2	TGTGCCAGCAGCCAACCTCAGGCCCCAACAGATACGCAGTATTTT	CASSQPQAPTDTQYF